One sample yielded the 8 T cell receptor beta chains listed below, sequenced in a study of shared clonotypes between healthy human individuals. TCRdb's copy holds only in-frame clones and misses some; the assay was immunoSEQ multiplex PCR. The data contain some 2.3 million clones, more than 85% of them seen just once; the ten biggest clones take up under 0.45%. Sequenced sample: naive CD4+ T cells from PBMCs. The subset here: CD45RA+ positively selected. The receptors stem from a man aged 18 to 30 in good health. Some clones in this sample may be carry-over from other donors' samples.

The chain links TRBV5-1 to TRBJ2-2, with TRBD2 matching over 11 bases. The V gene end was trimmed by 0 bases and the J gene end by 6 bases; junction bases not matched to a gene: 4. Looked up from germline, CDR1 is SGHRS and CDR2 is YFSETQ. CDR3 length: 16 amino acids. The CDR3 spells CASSLVTSGSPGELFF. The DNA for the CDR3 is TGCGCCAGCAGCTTGGTTACTAGCGGGAGTCCCGGGGAGCTGTTTTTT.

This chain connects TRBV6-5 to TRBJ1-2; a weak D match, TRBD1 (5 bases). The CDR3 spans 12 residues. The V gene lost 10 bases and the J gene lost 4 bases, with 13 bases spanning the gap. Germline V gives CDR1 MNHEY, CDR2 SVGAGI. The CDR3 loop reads CATGQTFYGYTF. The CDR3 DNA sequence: TGTGCCACCGGACAAACCTTCTATGGCTACACCTTC.

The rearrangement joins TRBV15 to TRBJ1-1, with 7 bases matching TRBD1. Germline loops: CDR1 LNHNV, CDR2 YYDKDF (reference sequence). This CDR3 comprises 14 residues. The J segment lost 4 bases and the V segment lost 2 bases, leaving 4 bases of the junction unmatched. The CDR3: CATSRKTGSTEAFF. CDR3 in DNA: TGTGCCACCAGCAGAAAGACAGGGTCCACTGAAGCTTTCTTT.

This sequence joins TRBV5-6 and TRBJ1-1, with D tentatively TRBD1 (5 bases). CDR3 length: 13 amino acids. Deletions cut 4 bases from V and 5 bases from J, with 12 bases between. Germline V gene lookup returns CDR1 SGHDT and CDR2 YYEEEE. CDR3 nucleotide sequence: TGTGCCAGCAGCGCCGGGACTTTAACTGAAGCTTTCTTT. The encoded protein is CASSAGTLTEAFF. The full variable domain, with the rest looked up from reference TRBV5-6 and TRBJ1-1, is DAGVTQSPTHLIKTRGQQVTLRCSPKSGHDTVSWYQQALGQGPQFIFQYYEEEERQRGNFPDRFSGHQFPNYSSELNVNALLLGDSALYLCASSAGTLTEAFFGQGTRLTVV.

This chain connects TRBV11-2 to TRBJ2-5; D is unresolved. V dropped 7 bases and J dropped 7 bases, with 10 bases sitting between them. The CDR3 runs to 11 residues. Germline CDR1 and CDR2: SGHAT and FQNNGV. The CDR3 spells CASTPGRTQYF. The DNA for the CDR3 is TGTGCCAGCACCCCAGGTCGGACCCAGTACTTC.

The CDR3 DNA follows: TGTGCCAGCAGTTTCCCGGGACAGGGGAGAAGCAATCAGCCCCAGCATTTT. This gives the protein CASSFPGQGRSNQPQHF. The chain couples TRBV28 to TRBJ1-5, with 10 bases aligning to TRBD1. Germline trimming cut 3 bases from V and 1 base from J; bases unmatched to any gene: 6. This CDR3 has 17 residues. Germline V gives CDR1 MDHEN, CDR2 SYDVKM.

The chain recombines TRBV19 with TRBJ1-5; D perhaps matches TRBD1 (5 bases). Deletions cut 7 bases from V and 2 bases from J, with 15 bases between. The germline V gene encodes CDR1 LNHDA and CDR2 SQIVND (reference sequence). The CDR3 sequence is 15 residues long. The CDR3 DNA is TGTGCCAGTAATCAGAGGGGCTGGGGCAATCAGCCCCAGCATTTT. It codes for CASNQRGWGNQPQHF.

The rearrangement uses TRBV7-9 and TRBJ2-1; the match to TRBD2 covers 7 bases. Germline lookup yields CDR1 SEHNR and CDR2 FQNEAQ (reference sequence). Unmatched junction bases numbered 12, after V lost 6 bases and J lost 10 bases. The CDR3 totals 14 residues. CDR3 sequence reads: CASSRDYQMSEQFF. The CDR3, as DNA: TGTGCCAGCAGTCGGGACTATCAGATGTCGGAGCAGTTCTTC. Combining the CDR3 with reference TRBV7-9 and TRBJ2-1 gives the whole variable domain DTGVSQNPRHKITKRGQNVTFRCDPISEHNRLYWYRQTLGQGPEFLTYFQNEAQLEKSRLLSDRFSAERPKGSFSTLEIQRTEQGDSAMYLCASSRDYQMSEQFFGPGTRLTVL.